This T cell receptor beta chain was identified during a study of T cells in localized non-small cell lung cancer. For this clone: Its specificity is not known.

Study-wide findings and caveats: Adjacent lung had a median about 55 of the 100 largest tumor clones.

TCRdb keeps only in-frame clones here, not all; method: immunoSEQ multiplex PCR. The profile covers several thousand clones, with about 91% appearing a single time and roughly 4.8% taken by the ten largest. The CDR3 is 12 amino acids. Between the trimmed V and J ends, which lost 5 bases and 8 bases, there was a span of 13 bases. Germline values: CDR1 SQVTM, CDR2 ANQGSEA. The chain has TRBV29-1 and TRBJ2-4; a weak D match, TRBD1 (6 bases). This specimen consisted of peripheral blood mononuclear cells, obtained before any cancer treatment. This TCR was sampled from a male donor older than 55 with stage II lung adenocarcinoma. This CDR3 reads CSVTRGVDIQYF. In DNA, the CDR3 is TGCAGCGTTACCAGGGGTGTTGACATTCAGTACTTC.